The clone carrying this TCR beta chain was seen a handful of times. The memory fraction was CD4+CD45RO+CD25- cells. The CDR3 covers 16 residues. Trimming removed 6 bases from V and 1 base from J; junction bases left unmatched: 7. In germline, CDR1 is MNHNS, CDR2 SASEGT. After constant-region reverse-primer amplification, full-length variable regions underwent semi-nested PCR with Nested Universal Primer A. TCRdb analysed the 5' RACE reads with MiXCR anew, one entry per CDR3 protein. Of about 57,000 distinct CDR3 sequences detected, roughly 28% appear once; the ten largest clones hold about 3%. The sequence came from a female donor with breast cancer. V is TRBV6-1 and J is TRBJ2-1; the match to TRBD2 covers 9 bases. Sequencing used tumor-infiltrating memory CD4+ T cells sorted from the breast tumor. Specified subset: memory CD4+ T cells, CD4+CD45RO+CD25-. The CDR3 region has the DNA TGTGCCAGCAGGGCACTGGGACTAGCTTCCTACAATGAGCAGTTCTTC. Translated, it gives CASRALGLASYNEQFF.